This TCR beta chain appears in the sequencing data of a study of cytomegalovirus exposure and HLA in healthy donors. Study-wide results and caveats: The authors later found HLA-associated TCR beta chains more clonally expanded than equally common others.

Primers included in the PCR were 60 Vbeta and 13 Jbeta primers. The protocol was immunoSEQ multiplex PCR, while the TCRdb copy is restricted to in-frame clones and leaves out a portion. The table records fewer than 130,000 clones, around 83% of them present only once. Each donor was nominally healthy when sampled (though unrecorded immune exposures were likely). As concerns this clone: Its matching antigen is unknown.

Sample: PBMCs. The sequence came from a woman in her sixties in good health and CMV-seropositive.

CDR3: CASSSRTGSYEQYF. The CDR3 DNA is TGTGCCAGCAGCTCACGAACTGGGAGCTACGAGCAGTACTTC. The chain employs TRBV7-6 and TRBJ2-5, with TRBD2 as a possible D gene (5 bases). The better agreement between TRBJ2-7 and the DNA end casts doubt on the J call. The CDR3 is 14 residues long. Germline V lookup: CDR1 SGHVS, CDR2 FNYEAQ.